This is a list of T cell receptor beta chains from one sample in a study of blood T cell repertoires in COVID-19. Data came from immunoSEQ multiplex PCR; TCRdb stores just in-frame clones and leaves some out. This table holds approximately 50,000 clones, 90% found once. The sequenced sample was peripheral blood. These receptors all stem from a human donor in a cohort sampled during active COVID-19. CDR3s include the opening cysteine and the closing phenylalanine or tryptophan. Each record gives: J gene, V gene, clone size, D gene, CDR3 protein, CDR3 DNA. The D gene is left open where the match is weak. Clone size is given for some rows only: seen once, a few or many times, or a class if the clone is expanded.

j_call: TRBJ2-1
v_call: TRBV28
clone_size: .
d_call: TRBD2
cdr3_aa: CASTRTSGIDNEQFF
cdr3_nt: TGTGCCAGCACCAGGACTAGCGGGATTGACAATGAGCAGTTCTTC

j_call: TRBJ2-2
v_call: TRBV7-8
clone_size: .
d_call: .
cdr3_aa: CASSPDVRVTNTGELFF
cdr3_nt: TGTGCCAGCAGCCCCGACGTGCGGGTAACGAACACCGGGGAGCTGTTTTTT

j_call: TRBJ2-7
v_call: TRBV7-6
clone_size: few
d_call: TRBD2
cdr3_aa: CASSLATSGRYEQYF
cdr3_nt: TGTGCCAGCAGCTTAGCGACTAGCGGGAGGTACGAGCAGTACTTC

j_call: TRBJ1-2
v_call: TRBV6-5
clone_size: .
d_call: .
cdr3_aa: CASSYSETGGNYGYTF
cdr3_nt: TGTGCCAGCAGTTACTCCGAGACGGGGGGGAACTATGGCTACACCTTC

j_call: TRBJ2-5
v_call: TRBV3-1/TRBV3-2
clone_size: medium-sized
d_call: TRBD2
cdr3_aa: CASTLSGGGSLGETQYF
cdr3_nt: TGTGCCAGCACCTTATCTGGTGGCGGGAGTCTAGGAGAGACCCAGTACTTC

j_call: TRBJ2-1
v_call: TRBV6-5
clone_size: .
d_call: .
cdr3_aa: CAARSVYNEQFF
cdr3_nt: TGTGCCGCCCGGTCGGTTTACAATGAGCAGTTCTTC

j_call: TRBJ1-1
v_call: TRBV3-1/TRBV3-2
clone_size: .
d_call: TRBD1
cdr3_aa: CASSRDRGGTEAFF
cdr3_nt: TGTGCCAGCAGCCGAGACAGGGGTGGCACTGAAGCTTTCTTT

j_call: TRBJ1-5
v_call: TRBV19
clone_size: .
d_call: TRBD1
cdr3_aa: CASSTQTWTGALEPQHF
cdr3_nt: TGTGCCAGTAGTACCCAAACATGGACAGGGGCTTTGGAGCCCCAGCATTTT

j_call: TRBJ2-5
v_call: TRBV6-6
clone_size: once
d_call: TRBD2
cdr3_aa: CASRGIAGVETQYF
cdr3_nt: TGTGCCAGCAGGGGAATAGCGGGAGTTGAGACCCAGTACTTC

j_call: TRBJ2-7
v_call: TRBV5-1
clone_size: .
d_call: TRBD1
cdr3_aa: CASSLADRTYEQYF
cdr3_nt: TGCGCCAGCAGCTTGGCGGACAGGACCTACGAGCAGTACTTC

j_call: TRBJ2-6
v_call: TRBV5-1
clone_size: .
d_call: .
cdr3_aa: CASSFGGSGANVLTF
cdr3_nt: TGCGCCAGCAGCTTTGGCGGAAGTGGGGCCAACGTCCTGACTTTC

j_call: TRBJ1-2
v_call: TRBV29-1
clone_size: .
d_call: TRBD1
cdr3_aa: CSVGSDRVNYGYTF
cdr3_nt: TGCAGCGTTGGATCTGACAGGGTCAACTATGGCTACACCTTC

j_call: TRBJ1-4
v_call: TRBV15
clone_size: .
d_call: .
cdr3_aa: CATSRGGRFAEKLFF
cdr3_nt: TGTGCCACCAGCAGAGGGGGCAGGTTTGCCGAAAAACTGTTTTTT

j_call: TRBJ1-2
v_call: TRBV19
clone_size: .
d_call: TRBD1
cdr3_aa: CASSYQTGGHYGYTF
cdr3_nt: TGTGCCAGTAGTTACCAGACAGGGGGGCACTATGGCTACACCTTC

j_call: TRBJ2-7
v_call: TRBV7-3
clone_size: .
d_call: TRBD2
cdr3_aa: CASSLNGLGVGDEQYF
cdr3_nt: TGTGCCAGCAGCTTAAACGGACTAGGGGTAGGGGACGAGCAGTACTTC

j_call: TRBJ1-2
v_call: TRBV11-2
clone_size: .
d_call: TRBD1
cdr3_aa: CASSLPTGGGGYTF
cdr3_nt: TGTGCCAGCAGCCTTCCGACAGGGGGCGGCGGCTACACCTTC

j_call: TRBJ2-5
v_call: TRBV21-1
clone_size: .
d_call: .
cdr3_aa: CASLNREYRGDGETQYF
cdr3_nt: TGTGCCAGCCTTAATCGGGAATACAGGGGAGATGGAGAGACCCAGTACTTC

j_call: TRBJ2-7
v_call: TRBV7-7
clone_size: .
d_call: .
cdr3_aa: CASSPRIGLLGYEQYF
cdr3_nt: TGTGCTAGCAGCCCCAGGATCGGACTCCTTGGCTACGAGCAGTACTTC

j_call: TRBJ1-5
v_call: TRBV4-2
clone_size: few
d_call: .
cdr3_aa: CASSQVADSNQPQHF
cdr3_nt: TGTGCCAGCAGCCAAGTCGCAGATAGCAATCAGCCCCAGCATTTT

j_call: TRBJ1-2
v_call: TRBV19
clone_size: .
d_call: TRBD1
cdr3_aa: CASSIGVTGGNYGYTF
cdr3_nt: TGTGCCAGTAGTATAGGCGTCACAGGGGGGAACTATGGCTACACCTTC

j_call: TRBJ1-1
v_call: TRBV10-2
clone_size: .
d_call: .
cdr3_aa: CASSPPQGYTEAFF
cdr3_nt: TGCGCCAGCAGTCCACCACAGGGCTACACTGAAGCTTTCTTT

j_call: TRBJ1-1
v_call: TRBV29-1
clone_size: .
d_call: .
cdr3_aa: CSVGGGNTEAFF
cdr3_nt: TGCAGCGTGGGGGGGGGTAACACTGAAGCTTTCTTT

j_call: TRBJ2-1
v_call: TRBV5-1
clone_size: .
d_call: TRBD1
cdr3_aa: CASSSGTAPAEQFF
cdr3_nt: TGCGCCAGCAGCTCGGGGACAGCCCCGGCTGAGCAGTTCTTC

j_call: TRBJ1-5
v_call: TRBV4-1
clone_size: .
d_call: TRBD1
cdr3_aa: CASSPGQGNNQPQHF
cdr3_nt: TGCGCCAGCAGCCCGGGACAGGGGAACAATCAGCCCCAGCATTTT

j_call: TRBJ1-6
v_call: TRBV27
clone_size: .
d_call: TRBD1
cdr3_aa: CASTKGTGDNSPLHF
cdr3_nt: TGTGCCAGCACCAAAGGGACAGGGGATAATTCACCCCTCCACTTT

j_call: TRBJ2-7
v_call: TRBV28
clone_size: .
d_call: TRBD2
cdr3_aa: CASSSPSGSITYEQYF
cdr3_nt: TGTGCCAGCAGTTCCCCCAGCGGGAGCATCACCTACGAGCAGTACTTC

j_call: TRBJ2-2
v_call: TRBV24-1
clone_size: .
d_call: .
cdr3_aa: CATSDPAGVGTGELFF
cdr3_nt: TGTGCCACCAGTGATCCTGCAGGGGTGGGAACCGGGGAGCTGTTTTTT

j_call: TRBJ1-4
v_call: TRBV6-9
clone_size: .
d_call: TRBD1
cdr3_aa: CASSPGTASTNEKLFF
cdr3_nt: TGTGCCAGCAGTCCAGGGACAGCTTCAACTAATGAAAAACTGTTTTTT

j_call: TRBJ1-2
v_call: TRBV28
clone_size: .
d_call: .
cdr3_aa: CASSLSGSRGYTF
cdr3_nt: TGTGCCAGCAGTTTGTCAGGGTCCCGTGGCTACACCTTC

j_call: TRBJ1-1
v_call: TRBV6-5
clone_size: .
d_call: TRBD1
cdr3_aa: CASSQQGHTEAFF
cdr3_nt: TGTGCCAGCAGCCAACAGGGGCACACTGAAGCTTTCTTT